The 8 T cell receptor beta chains given below trace back to one sample, sequenced in a study of blood T cell repertoires in COVID-19. Profiled with immunoSEQ multiplex PCR; TCRdb holds only in-frame clones, not every one. This sample yields some 70,000 clones, of which about 80% are seen a single time; roughly 4.5% belongs to the top ten. Input material: peripheral blood. The receptors were sampled from a woman aged 55-70 years with acute or convalescent COVID-19.

The chain uses TRBV10-3 and TRBJ1-3, with no clear D. Germline-derived CDR1 and CDR2 are ENHRY and SYGVKD. The CDR3 totals 14 residues. The V end lost 6 bases, the J end lost 2 bases, and 11 bases lay between the germline ends. This chain's CDR3 is CAIRAPIPGNTIYF. The CDR3 region has the DNA TGTGCCATCAGGGCACCCATCCCTGGAAACACCATATATTTT.

This chain connects TRBV13 to TRBJ1-1, with TRBD1 identical over 10 bases. CDR1 PRHDT and CDR2 FYEKMQ come from the germline V gene (reference sequence). Losses at the gene ends were 4 bases for V and 2 bases for J; bases not matched to a gene: 1. The CDR3 loop spans 14 amino acids. The CDR3 sequence: CASSWTGGNTEAFF. The CDR3 DNA follows: TGTGCCAGCAGCTGGACAGGGGGTAACACTGAAGCTTTCTTT. The complete variable domain, with remaining parts taken from reference TRBV13 and TRBJ1-1, reads AAGVIQSPRHLIKEKRETATLKCYPIPRHDTVYWYQQGPGQDPQFLISFYEKMQSDKGSIPDRFSAQQFSDYHSELNMSSLELGDSALYFCASSWTGGNTEAFFGQGTRLTVV.

CDR3: CATSRAQVVEKLFF. Written as DNA, the CDR3 is TGTGCCACCAGCAGGGCACAGGTAGTTGAAAAACTGTTTTTT. The rearrangement joins TRBV15 to TRBJ1-4; a weak D match, TRBD1 (5 bases). Germline V CDR1 and CDR2: LNHNV, YYDKDF (reference sequence). The length of the CDR3 is 14 residues. Trimming pared 3 bases from V and 7 bases from J, leaving 12 bases between.

The chain couples TRBV6-4 to TRBJ1-5; 7 bases line up with TRBD1. Trimming removed 2 bases from V and 1 base from J; junction bases left unmatched: 14. CDR1 MRHNA and CDR2 SNTAGT come from the germline V gene. The CDR3 runs to 19 residues. DNA for the CDR3: TGTGCCAGCAGTGACCCAACCAGGACAGGCCGTGGGAGCAATCAGCCCCAGCATTTT. Translating gives CASSDPTRTGRGSNQPQHF.

This clone was detected only a few times. The chain is built from TRBV2 and TRBJ1-1, with D hard to call. The V end was cut by 2 bases, the J end by 4 bases, with 5 bases between. Germline V CDR1 and CDR2: SNHLY, FYNNEI. This CDR3 comprises 12 residues. CDR3: CASSELATEAFF. The CDR3, as DNA: TGTGCCAGCAGTGAACTAGCCACTGAAGCTTTCTTT.

The J gene is TRBJ2-1, the V gene TRBV10-1; D perhaps matches TRBD2 (6 bases). Germline loops: CDR1 WNHNN, CDR2 SYGVQD (reference sequence). V lost 4 bases, J lost 0 bases, and 13 bases lay in between. This CDR3 comprises 16 residues. CDR3 region: CASSGFRDSSYNEQFF. The CDR3 bases are TGCGCCAGCAGTGGCTTCCGGGACTCCTCCTACAATGAGCAGTTCTTC.

The chain is built from TRBV6-5 and TRBJ1-1; TRBD1 matches at 8 bases. Germline V gives CDR1 MNHEY, CDR2 SVGAGI. The CDR3 runs 15 residues. After removal of 6 bases from V and 0 bases from J, the junction contained 6 bases not matched to a gene. The CDR3 nucleotides are TGTGCCAGCAGGCGACAGGGGCGATTGAACACTGAAGCTTTCTTT. Residues: CASRRQGRLNTEAFF.

The genes are TRBV5-1 and TRBJ2-3; TRBD1 aligns across 7 bases. In germline, CDR1 is SGHRS, CDR2 YFSETQ. The CDR3 runs to 15 residues. Trimming cost V 0 bases and J 4 bases; bases outside gene matches: 5. This chain's CDR3 is CASSLAGTVADTQYF. The CDR3 DNA reads as TGCGCCAGCAGCTTGGCCGGGACAGTGGCAGATACGCAGTATTTT. The full variable domain, in which reference TRBV5-1 and TRBJ2-3 provide the parts outside the CDR3, is KAGVTQTPRYLIKTRGQQVTLSCSPISGHRSVSWYQQTPGQGLQFLFEYFSETQRNKGNFPGRFSGRQFSNSRSEMNVSTLELGDSALYLCASSLAGTVADTQYFGPGTRLTVL.